This paragraph covers one T cell receptor (beta chain) sequence. This clonotype has just a few counts. The target of this receptor is not known. The record has no base qualities; no much larger clone is one base away. The sample comes from a study of early T cells in non-severe SARS-CoV-2 infection (dated by TCRdb to the early 2020s). Notes on the research overall: TCR sequencing used bulk RNA from unsorted whole blood, so alpha and beta chains could not be paired. Results and caveats for the whole study, not just this receptor: VDJdb matching was skewed toward anti-spike CD8 responses and likely underestimated virus-specific expansions by missing private and CD4 specificities.

CDR1 and CDR2, looked up from the germline V gene (reference sequence), are MNHNY and SVGAGI. Relative to germline, V is 5 bases shorter and J is 11 bases shorter, with 21 bases between their ends. There are 14 amino acids in the CDR3, from cysteine to phenylalanine inclusive. Here the CDR3 DNA is all that survives: 42 bases in frame from base 1. Library preparation used 5' RACE. The listed sequencing device is NextSeq 500. Unique molecular identifiers were attached to individual cDNA molecules in the TCR library protocol so that sequencing error and PCR bias could be corrected. Sequencing covered both TCR alpha and beta chains, and within each sample the abundances of alpha and beta sequences were tightly co-correlated. Per the authors' processing: Decombinator V4 was used to annotate TCR sequences for V gene, J gene and CDR3. TCRs were defined as expanded if a significant change between any two time points was detected under a Poisson model with p below 0.0001. Abundances of TCRs were expressed as counts per million after normalisation to the total number of TCRs sequenced in each sample. TRAV1-2 paired with TRAJ12, TRAJ20 or TRAJ33 defined MAIT TCRs, while TRAV10 paired with TRAJ18 defined iNKT TCRs. VDJdb, accessed 1 November 2021, was searched for CMV, EBV and SARS-CoV-2 annotated TCRs, with TCRs annotated for multiple antigens excluded. The raw public reads went through TCRdb reprocessing: fastp at Q25, MiXCR clone calling, in-frame beta chains kept. CDR3 protein duplicates are merged, each entry listing the most common genes and DNA. TCRdb, rather than the study authors, made the V and J calls. For this sample there are over 45,000 distinct CDR3 sequences; around 8% appear just once. The top ten clonotypes cover about 11% of the sample.

Set within a cohort of healthcare workers in London, UK, this nested case-control study involved weekly PCR testing of nasopharyngeal swabs along with blood sampling. Healthcare workers were enrolled in the week of the UK lockdown, from 23 to 31 March 2020, and were followed every week for up to roughly 15 weeks. Sequences were derived from whole blood, sampled at baseline. This chain is built from TRBV6-6 and TRBJ1-1, with no confidently assigned D gene. The TCR comes from an adult who was a healthcare worker with PCR-confirmed SARS-CoV-2 infection or an uninfected control (not recorded which). The sequenced DNA is TGTGCCAGCAGTCAAAACTTCCCCTCGGGCAGGGCTTTCTTT. The translation is CASSQNFPSGRAFF.